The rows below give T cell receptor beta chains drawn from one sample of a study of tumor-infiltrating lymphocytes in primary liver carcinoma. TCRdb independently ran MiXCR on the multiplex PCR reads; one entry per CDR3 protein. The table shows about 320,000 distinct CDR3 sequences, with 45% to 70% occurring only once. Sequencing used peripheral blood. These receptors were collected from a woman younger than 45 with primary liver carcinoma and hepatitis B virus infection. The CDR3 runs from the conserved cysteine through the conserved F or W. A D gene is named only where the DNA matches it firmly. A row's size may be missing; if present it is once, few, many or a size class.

cdr3_aa: CASSFNRGQETQYF
cdr3_nt: TGTGCCAGCAGCTTTAACAGGGGGCAAGAGACCCAGTACTTC
v_call: TRBV5-4
d_call: TRBD1
clone_size: NA
j_call: TRBJ2-5

cdr3_aa: CANTGQTNQPQHF
cdr3_nt: TGTGCCAACACGGGACAGACCAATCAGCCCCAGCATTTT
v_call: TRBV6-1
d_call: TRBD1
clone_size: NA
j_call: TRBJ1-5

cdr3_aa: CASSYSGGTTETQYF
cdr3_nt: TGTGCCAGCAGTTACTCCGGTGGGACTACAGAGACCCAGTACTTC
v_call: TRBV6-2/TRBV6-3
d_call: TRBD2
clone_size: few
j_call: TRBJ2-5

cdr3_aa: CASSLGSGTGRAEAFF
cdr3_nt: TGTGCCAGCAGCTTGGGGTCGGGGACAGGGAGAGCTGAAGCTTTCTTT
v_call: TRBV5-5
d_call: TRBD1
clone_size: few
j_call: TRBJ1-1

cdr3_aa: CASSRAGQGESIEQFF
cdr3_nt: TGTGCCAGCAGCCGGGCGGGACAGGGGGAATCAATCGAGCAGTTCTTC
v_call: TRBV13
d_call: TRBD1
clone_size: few
j_call: TRBJ2-1

cdr3_aa: CASIARGQGEFRGVFF
cdr3_nt: TGTGCCAGCATTGCACGTGGACAGGGGGAATTCAGGGGTGTTTTCTTT
v_call: TRBV6-6
d_call: TRBD1
clone_size: NA
j_call: TRBJ1-1

cdr3_aa: CASSWQAGSSYEQYF
cdr3_nt: TGTGCCAGCAGCTGGCAGGCGGGCAGCTCCTACGAGCAGTACTTC
v_call: TRBV4-2
d_call: NA
clone_size: many
j_call: TRBJ2-7

cdr3_aa: CAGNFKSLGFYEQFF
cdr3_nt: TGTGCCGGCAACTTTAAGTCCCTAGGGTTCTACGAGCAGTTCTTC
v_call: TRBV5-6
d_call: NA
clone_size: NA
j_call: TRBJ2-1

cdr3_aa: CASSFLGLKTQYF
cdr3_nt: TGTGCCAGCAGTTTTCTGGGTTTAAAGACCCAGTACTTC
v_call: TRBV6-5
d_call: NA
clone_size: NA
j_call: TRBJ2-5

cdr3_aa: CASSPRTSGRGNEQFF
cdr3_nt: TGTGCCAGCAGCCCCAGAACTAGCGGGAGGGGGAATGAGCAGTTCTTC
v_call: TRBV5-6
d_call: TRBD2
clone_size: few
j_call: TRBJ2-1

cdr3_aa: CASSKVASGSTDTQYF
cdr3_nt: NA
v_call: TRBV21-1
d_call: NA
clone_size: NA
j_call: TRBJ2-3

cdr3_aa: CASSYGSQEGKLFF
cdr3_nt: TGTGCCAGCAGTTACGGGTCTCAAGAGGGGAAACTGTTTTTT
v_call: TRBV6-5
d_call: NA
clone_size: many
j_call: TRBJ1-4

cdr3_aa: CASRYRGGTCPTYEQYF
cdr3_nt: TGTGCCAGCAGATATCGGGGGGGGACATGTCCAACCTACGAGCAGTACTTC
v_call: TRBV6-6
d_call: TRBD2
clone_size: NA
j_call: TRBJ2-7

cdr3_aa: CSVEGQGNTEAFF
cdr3_nt: TGCAGCGTAGAAGGACAGGGAAACACTGAAGCTTTCTTT
v_call: TRBV29-1
d_call: TRBD1
clone_size: NA
j_call: TRBJ1-1

cdr3_aa: CVSSFGVQDTQYF
cdr3_nt: TGTGTCAGCAGCTTTGGGGTCCAAGATACCCAGTACTTC
v_call: TRBV11-2
d_call: NA
clone_size: NA
j_call: TRBJ2-5

cdr3_aa: CASSLSLWRDSSYNEQFF
cdr3_nt: TGTGCCAGCAGTTTATCCCTATGGCGCGACAGCTCCTACAATGAGCAGTTCTTC
v_call: TRBV28
d_call: NA
clone_size: once
j_call: TRBJ2-1

cdr3_aa: CASSSQGLNTEAFF
cdr3_nt: TGTGCCAGCAGTTCGCAGGGGTTGAACACTGAAGCTTTCTTT
v_call: TRBV12-3/TRBV12-4
d_call: NA
clone_size: NA
j_call: TRBJ1-1

cdr3_aa: CASSDTRVEQFF
cdr3_nt: TGTGCCAGCAGTGACACTAGGGTAGAGCAGTTCTTC
v_call: TRBV6-1
d_call: NA
clone_size: many
j_call: TRBJ2-1

cdr3_aa: CSAGGRGATEAFF
cdr3_nt: TGCAGCGCTGGTGGTAGGGGGGCCACTGAAGCTTTCTTT
v_call: TRBV29-1
d_call: NA
clone_size: many
j_call: TRBJ1-1

cdr3_aa: CASSLLTPYEQYF
cdr3_nt: TGTGCCAGCAGTCTTTTGACCCCCTACGAGCAGTACTTC
v_call: TRBV12-3/TRBV12-4
d_call: NA
clone_size: NA
j_call: TRBJ2-7

cdr3_aa: CASSYSPRARADTQYF
cdr3_nt: TGTGCCAGCAGTTACTCCCCCCGGGCGAGGGCAGATACGCAGTATTTT
v_call: TRBV6-6
d_call: NA
clone_size: NA
j_call: TRBJ2-3

cdr3_aa: CASSPTVLELFF
cdr3_nt: TGTGCCAGCAGTCCGACGGTCCTTGAGCTGTTTTTT
v_call: TRBV6-6
d_call: NA
clone_size: many
j_call: TRBJ2-2

cdr3_aa: CVSSIWDGGDEQFF
cdr3_nt: TGTGTCAGCAGCATATGGGACGGCGGGGATGAGCAGTTCTTC
v_call: TRBV11-2
d_call: NA
clone_size: NA
j_call: TRBJ2-1

cdr3_aa: CASSCQAGGGYEQFF
cdr3_nt: TGTGCCAGCAGTTGCCAAGCGGGAGGGGGGTATGAGCAGTTCTTC
v_call: TRBV6-2/TRBV6-3
d_call: TRBD2
clone_size: NA
j_call: TRBJ2-1

cdr3_aa: CASSQEAEPRIAYEQYF
cdr3_nt: TGTGCCAGCAGCCAAGAAGCCGAGCCCAGGATTGCCTACGAGCAGTACTTC
v_call: TRBV4-3
d_call: NA
clone_size: NA
j_call: TRBJ2-7

cdr3_aa: CASSLGLADQYF
cdr3_nt: TGTGCCAGCAGTTTAGGTCTCGCCGACCAGTACTTC
v_call: TRBV12-3/TRBV12-4
d_call: NA
clone_size: NA
j_call: TRBJ2-7

cdr3_aa: CASSPGVPGPDTQYF
cdr3_nt: TGTGCCAGCAGCCCCGGGGTCCCAGGTCCAGATACGCAGTATTTT
v_call: TRBV6-2/TRBV6-3
d_call: NA
clone_size: NA
j_call: TRBJ2-3

cdr3_aa: CTSSPPQGIRAFF
cdr3_nt: TGTACCAGCAGCCCCCCACAGGGAATTAGGGCCTTCTTT
v_call: TRBV11-1
d_call: NA
clone_size: NA
j_call: TRBJ1-1